These 10 T cell receptor beta chains originate from one sample sequenced in a study of identical twins. Via MiXCR, TCRdb re-called the 5' RACE reads, giving one row per CDR3 protein. Of under 900,000 distinct CDR3 sequences in the sample, roughly 20% were seen once. This same sample was also part of a study on T cells expressing NK-cell markers.

Input material: PBMCs. These receptors all come from a woman aged 18-30 years in good health.

This clonotype showed up many times. The chain employs TRBV4-2 and TRBJ1-4; 8 positions match TRBD1. Germline V gene data show CDR1 as LGHNA and CDR2 as YNFKEQ. The CDR3 is 15 residues long. J lost 8 bases, V lost 0 bases, and 5 bases had no gene match. The CDR3 DNA follows: TGTGCCAGCAGCCAAGATTACAGGGGGGGCGAAAAACTGTTTTTT. Encoded protein: CASSQDYRGGEKLFF.

The rearrangement joins TRBV20-1 to TRBJ2-1; D gene uncertain. CDR3 length: 14 residues. The germline gives CDR1 DFQATT, CDR2 SNEGSKA (reference sequence). Trimming stripped 5 bases from V and 8 bases from J, with 19 bases between. CDR3: CSAAFGGPRDEQFF. In nucleotides, the CDR3 is TGCAGTGCTGCCTTTGGTGGCCCTAGGGATGAGCAGTTCTTC.

This clonotype was counted a few times. The rearrangement uses TRBV29-1 and TRBJ2-6; D is possibly TRBD1 (6 bases). Germline values: CDR1 SQVTM, CDR2 ANQGSEA. V lost 5 bases and J 2 bases, leaving 7 bases between the germline ends. The CDR3 covers 13 residues. CDR3 DNA sequence: TGCAGCGTTTGGACAGCTGGGGCCAACGTCCTGACTTTC. It codes for CSVWTAGANVLTF.

The count of this clonotype is one. This chain connects TRBV20-1 to TRBJ2-3; the D is unclear. Germline V gene sequence: CDR1 DFQATT, CDR2 SNEGSKA (reference sequence). This CDR3 is 16 amino acids long. V gave up 5 bases and J gave up 0 bases, with 18 bases separating them. The CDR3 protein is CSAGWDKSTSTDTQYF. The DNA for the CDR3 is TGCAGTGCTGGATGGGATAAGTCCACGAGCACAGATACGCAGTATTTT.

This clonotype came up a few times. This rearrangement joins TRBV9 to TRBJ2-3; D is ambiguous. The CDR3 covers 15 residues. Trimming cost V 0 bases and J 1 base, with 9 bases left between them. CDR1 and CDR2 from the germline V gene are SGDLS and YYNGEE. Here the CDR3 DNA reads TGTGCCAGCAGCGTAGGGGCGGAGCGCACAGATACGCAGTATTTT. The encoded protein is CASSVGAERTDTQYF.

The V call is TRBV3-1, the J call TRBJ2-1; a weak D match, TRBD1 (7 bases). The CDR3 has 15 residues. Trimming cost V 4 bases and J 7 bases, with 17 bases left between them. Germline CDR1 is LGHDT and CDR2 is YNNKEL (reference sequence). The CDR3 reads CASSRQGLAGNEQFF. The CDR3 nucleotides read TGTGCCAGCAGCCGACAGGGACTTGCGGGGAATGAGCAGTTCTTC.

This clonotype was picked up a small number of times. The rearrangement uses TRBV20-1 and TRBJ2-3, with unresolved D. There are 11 residues in the CDR3. Germline V gene data show CDR1 as DFQATT and CDR2 as SNEGSKA (reference sequence). V was clipped by 5 bases and J by 1 base, with 4 bases between them. DNA of the CDR3: TGCAGTGCTCTCGGCACAGATACGCAGTATTTT. It specifies CSALGTDTQYF.

This clonotype was picked up a small number of times. The V gene is TRBV15, the J gene TRBJ1-5; TRBD1 matches at 10 bases. Germline assignment: CDR1 LNHNV and CDR2 YYDKDF (reference sequence). Trimming took 3 bases from V and 9 from J; bases not matched to a gene: 8. This CDR3 is built from 15 residues. CDR3 protein: CATSRDRGIQGPQHF. The CDR3 coding sequence is TGTGCCACCAGCAGGGACAGGGGGATCCAGGGGCCCCAGCATTTT. Using reference TRBV15 and TRBJ1-5 for the parts outside the CDR3, the full variable domain is DAMVIQNPRYQVTQFGKPVTLSCSQTLNHNVMYWYQQKSSQAPKLLFHYYDKDFNNEADTPDNFQSRRPNTSFCFLDIRSPGLGDTAMYLCATSRDRGIQGPQHFGDGTRLSIL.

The rearrangement joins TRBV27 to TRBJ2-7, with D tentatively TRBD1 or TRBD2 (6 bases each). CDR1 is MNHEY and CDR2 is SMNVEV in the germline V gene (reference sequence). V lost 0 bases, J lost 0 bases, and 15 bases lay in between. The CDR3 extends over 17 amino acids. DNA for the CDR3: TGTGCCAGCAGTTTATCGGGGGGCCGAGGAATCTCCTACGAGCAGTACTTC. It encodes CASSLSGGRGISYEQYF.

Many counts were recorded for this clonotype. V and J are TRBV20-1 and TRBJ2-3; D perhaps matches TRBD2 (5 bases). This CDR3 contains 16 residues. V was shortened by 6 bases and J by 0 bases, with 19 bases between the two germline ends. The V gene's germline CDR1 is DFQATT and CDR2 SNEGSKA (reference sequence). CDR3 protein: CSAPTPRTGSTDTQYF. The DNA for the CDR3 is TGCAGTGCCCCAACACCCAGGACGGGGAGCACAGATACGCAGTATTTT.